This T cell receptor beta chain comes out of a study of neoadjuvant anti-PD-1 for oral cavity cancer (dated by TCRdb to the early 2020s). Regarding the complete study: Before undergoing curative-intent surgical resection, most patients got three to four biweekly nivolumab doses at 3 mg/kg. Responders were defined as patients with complete response, partial response or stable disease by RECIST 1.1; non-responders were defined as patients with progression. Patients who did not progress were given a fourth nivolumab dose at about day 43 and had definitive surgical resection on days 50-56. There were roughly 11 patients in the parent correlative cohort, and the response rate was 33%.

The time point label corresponds to: before neoadjuvant nivolumab. None of the patients had received prior systemic or radiation treatment, and all were newly diagnosed with stage II-IVA oral cavity squamous cell carcinoma. Everyone in the cohort had locally advanced, HPV-negative oral cavity squamous cell carcinoma. No culture maintenance or expansion was done, as the peripheral blood mononuclear cells went straight to analysis. Samples came from a longitudinal correlative study of a single-arm phase II trial of neoadjuvant nivolumab in oral cavity squamous cell carcinoma. Subject-matched pre- and post-treatment PBMCs and tumors from three responders and three non-responders were subjected to genomic DNA-based TCRbeta sequencing. Peripheral blood mononuclear cells were collected once before nivolumab treatment and again after treatment, at the time of surgery. The Maxwell RSC DNA from Cells kit was used to isolate genomic DNA from PBMCs.

V is pared back by 4 bases and J by 0 bases, with 8 bases lying between the germline termini. Reading from cysteine to phenylalanine, the CDR3 counts 14 amino acids. The kept DNA is CDR3 alone, 42 bases in frame from the first base. According to the germline V gene, CDR1 reads SGDLS and CDR2 reads YYNGEE. For deep sequencing, PBMC libraries mostly used roughly 470 ng of input genomic DNA, with six replicates for each sample. TCRbeta libraries were prepared with the immunoSEQ hsTCRbeta kit according to the manufacturer's instructions. The finished libraries were brought together in one pool at around 3.1 nM, which was then read using an Illumina NovaSeq 6000 S4 flow cell. In the original analysis: The immunoSEQ Analyzer handled quality control and preprocessing of the raw data. The analysis was limited to productive rearrangements, and each clonotype was defined by a unique CDR3 amino acid sequence. Repertoire clonality was estimated as the Gini-Simpson index, computed with the R package tcR. Student's t test was used to compare Gini indices, and Pearson correlation was used to assess associations with tumor size change. Sourced from immuneACCESS, this table was stored by TCRdb with only in-frame sequences that have V and J called. A share of the clones is absent; for the studies checked, an unresolved V gene accounts for under half, and the remainder has no known explanation. V, J and clone size derive from that table, while D and trimming were established from the DNA sequence. For this sample the table gives about 81,000 clones, of which around 80% were detected only once. Clones ranked in the top ten supply about 3.1% of the sample.

About this clone: It has no known antigen specificity. No qualities accompany the bases; no much larger clone lies one base away.

Beyond this particular receptor, the publication reports: The TCR analyses had only a few patients in each response group, and the authors called for validation in larger cohorts. A higher pretreatment blood Treg/Th17 ratio correlated with both higher pretreatment blood TCRbeta clonality and lower post-treatment tumor TCRbeta clonality. After neoadjuvant nivolumab, T cell clonality (Gini index) in PBMCs was significantly higher in non-responders than in responders.

The clonotype was recovered from a person aged 40 to 85 with oral cavity squamous cell carcinoma. Sequenced material: PBMCs, taken before nivolumab (anti-PD-1) treatment. This chain joins TRBV9 to TRBJ2-1; no D segment can be confidently identified. CDR3 region: CASSPRSSYNEQFF. In nucleotide form, the sequence is TGTGCCAGCAGCCCAAGGAGCTCCTACAATGAGCAGTTCTTC.